The 19 T cell receptor beta chains in this list originate from one sample, sequenced in a study of vaccination and CD4 T cells after COVID-19. The Oncomine TCR Beta short-read assay sequenced DNA from cultured CD4+ T cells. TCRdb used MiXCR to reprocess the PCR reads, holding one entry per CDR3 protein. This table has about 20,000 distinct CDR3 sequences, just under 55% appearing once. Their recognized antigens are unknown. Described treatment: approximately 10-day PBMC culture with coronavirus spike peptide pools or control peptides (ViraFEST assay). Sequenced input: CD4+ T cells from blood, cultured in vitro. Receptor source: a human donor who had recovered from COVID-19.

This clonotype was seen a handful of times. This chain joins TRBV6-5 and TRBJ1-2; the match to TRBD1 covers 9 bases. V lost 4 bases and J lost 4; bases outside the gene matches: 13. The CDR3 is made up of 17 amino acids. From germline, CDR1 is MNHEY and CDR2 SVGAGI. In DNA form, the CDR3 reads TGTGCCAGCAGTTCCGCCGGGACAGGGAAGAATAGCTATGGCTACACCTTC. Translated, it gives CASSSAGTGKNSYGYTF.

The chain links TRBV7-9 to TRBJ2-1; D gene unclear. The J call may be faulty, since TRBJ2-7 better matches the DNA end. This CDR3 spans 13 amino acids. The germline V gene has CDR1 SEHNR and CDR2 FQNEAQ (reference sequence). The CDR3 is CASSKDGIYEQYF. The DNA of the CDR3 is TGTGCCAGCAGCAAGGACGGAATCTACGAGCAGTACTTC.

The genes are TRBV2 and TRBJ1-2, with TRBD1 as a possible D gene (6 bases). The germline V gene encodes CDR1 SNHLY and CDR2 FYNNEI. V was cut by 0 bases and J by 6 bases, with 11 bases left in between. This CDR3 contains 14 residues. CDR3 bases: TGTGCCAGCAGTGAAGCGCGGGGGGGCCATGGCTACACCTTC. Translated, it gives CASSEARGGHGYTF.

This clonotype has a handful of counts. The V gene is TRBV30, the J gene TRBJ1-2; 9 nucleotides agree with TRBD1. V lost 8 bases to trimming and J lost 12 bases; unmatched junction nucleotides: 13. The CDR3 is 12 residues long. Germline CDR1 GTSNPN, CDR2 SVGIG (reference sequence). The CDR3 is CAGRQGGIGNTF. CDR3 DNA: TGTGCCGGCAGACAGGGGGGGATAGGGAACACCTTC.

Regarding this clonotype: No DNA is shown, since the ends of the CDR3 on it are uncertain; the CDR3 is the one TCRdb lists. This chain uses TRBV21-1 with TRBJ2-1; TRBD1 is the table's D call, not checked against the DNA. TRBV21-1 is flagged as a pseudogene. The CDR3 is 23 residues long, ends included. CDR3 sequence reads: CASSTRQGCFHEQYFGPGNEQFF.

This chain connects TRBV20-1 to TRBJ2-1; D may be TRBD2 (6 bases). CDR1 is DFQATT and CDR2 is SNEGSKA in the germline V gene (reference sequence). Between the trimmed V and J ends, which lost 6 bases and 3 bases, there was a span of 18 bases. There are 15 residues in the CDR3. The CDR3 loop is CSATPSGLFYNEQFF. The CDR3, as DNA: TGCAGTGCCACCCCCAGCGGGTTATTCTACAATGAGCAGTTCTTC.

The chain joins TRBV19 to TRBJ1-1; 10 bases are a match to TRBD1. The CDR3 sequence is 15 residues long. Germline values: CDR1 LNHDA, CDR2 SQIVND (reference sequence). The junction had 9 bases not matched to a gene; V was cut back by 5 bases and J by 6 bases. In nucleotides, the CDR3 is TGTGCCAGTAGTTATCCGGGACAGGGGAAACCTGAAGCTTTCTTT. It yields the protein CASSYPGQGKPEAFF.

V and J are TRBV28 and TRBJ1-2, with a tentative D call TRBD1 (6 bases). This CDR3 spans 15 amino acids. Germline CDR1 is MDHEN and CDR2 is SYDVKM. With 3 bases removed from V and 1 base from J, the gap between germline ends came to 12 bases. This CDR3 reads CASSFPGAFNYGYTF. In DNA form, the CDR3 reads TGTGCCAGCAGTTTTCCGGGGGCTTTTAACTATGGCTACACCTTC.

V usage is TRBV20-1 and J usage is TRBJ2-3; D perhaps matches TRBD2 (5 bases). Per germline, CDR1 DFQATT and CDR2 SNEGSKA (reference sequence). Trimming stripped 0 bases from V and 5 bases from J, with 15 bases between. The CDR3 runs 15 residues. The CDR3 sequence: CSARDLALGKDTQYF. DNA of the CDR3: TGCAGTGCTAGAGATCTCGCACTAGGAAAAGATACGCAGTATTTT.

The chain combines TRBV19 with TRBJ1-6; D is unresolved. The V gene lost 6 bases and the J gene lost 9 bases, with 9 bases spanning the gap. This CDR3 region has 12 residues. Germline V gene data show CDR1 as LNHDA and CDR2 as SQIVND (reference sequence). The CDR3 region is CASREWGSPLHF. CDR3 sequence (DNA): TGTGCCAGTAGAGAGTGGGGTTCACCCCTCCACTTT.

This clonotype was detected once. The chain combines TRBV20-1 with TRBJ2-2; D is perhaps TRBD2 (5 bases). Germline V gene data show CDR1 as DFQATT and CDR2 as SNEGSKA (reference sequence). Trimming shortened V by 6 bases and J by 0 bases, and 14 bases separated the two germline ends. CDR3 length: 15 residues. CDR3 nucleotide sequence: TGCAGTGCCGTCAGCGGAAACCCGAACACCGGGGAGCTGTTTTTT. It codes for CSAVSGNPNTGELFF.

The V and J genes are TRBV19 and TRBJ1-5; 8 bases match TRBD1. Trimming removed 1 base from V and 4 bases from J; junction bases left unmatched: 3. The germline gives CDR1 LNHDA, CDR2 SQIVND (reference sequence). CDR3 length: 15 residues. CDR3 bases: TGTGCCAGTAGTATAGTCTGGACAGGGAATCAGCCCCAGCATTTT. This translates into CASSIVWTGNQPQHF.

The chain combines TRBV5-1 with TRBJ2-1, with a possible D match to TRBD2 (7 bases). This CDR3 spans 15 amino acids. Germline V gene data show CDR1 as SGHRS and CDR2 as YFSETQ. Trimming removed 5 bases from V and 8 bases from J, with 20 bases in between. The CDR3 region is CASRMSQGTNDEQFF. The CDR3 region has the DNA TGCGCCAGCAGAATGTCGCAGGGGACTAATGATGAGCAGTTCTTC.

J is TRBJ2-7 and V is TRBV6-1; no reliable D call. The CDR3 consists of 16 residues. CDR1 is MNHNS and CDR2 is SASEGT in the germline V gene. Trimming cost V 0 bases and J 4 bases, with 16 bases left between them. The CDR3: CASSEARSYTLYEQYF. DNA of the CDR3: TGTGCCAGCAGTGAAGCCAGATCCTATACGCTTTACGAGCAGTACTTC.

The genes are TRBV5-1 and TRBJ1-3; D gene uncertain. Germline assignment: CDR1 SGHRS and CDR2 YFSETQ. This CDR3 has 15 amino acids. Trimming stripped 0 bases from V and 1 base from J, with 8 bases between. In DNA form, the CDR3 reads TGCGCCAGCAGCTTGGCCCCAGGTTCTGGAAACACCATATATTTT. This sequence encodes CASSLAPGSGNTIYF.

The chain joins TRBV6-1 to TRBJ1-3, with 9 bases fitting TRBD1. After removal of 6 bases from V and 4 bases from J, the junction contained 7 bases not matched to a gene. Germline CDR1 reads MNHNS; CDR2 reads SASEGT. The CDR3 is 15 residues long. The CDR3 DNA reads as TGTGCCAGCAGGCCAACCGGGACAGGGGGAAACACCATATATTTT. It is translated as CASRPTGTGGNTIYF.

This clonotype was counted between two and nine times. DNA of the CDR3: TGTGCCAGCAGTCTGAGGGTCGCGAACACCGGGGAGCTGTTTTTT. Protein: CASSLRVANTGELFF. The rearrangement links TRBV11-2 to TRBJ2-2; tentatively, D is TRBD2 (5 bases). This CDR3 contains 15 residues. Between the trimmed V and J ends, which lost 6 bases and 0 bases, there was a span of 11 bases. Germline CDR1 is SGHAT and CDR2 is FQNNGV. Supplemented by reference TRBV11-2 and TRBJ2-2, the full variable domain reads EAGVAQSPRYKIIEKRQSVAFWCNPISGHATLYWYQQILGQGPKLLIQFQNNGVVDDSQLPKDRFSAERLKGVDSTLKIQPAKLEDSAVYLCASSLRVANTGELFFGEGSRLTVL.

This chain joins TRBV30 and TRBJ2-7; D is uncertain. CDR1 GTSNPN and CDR2 SVGIG come from the germline V gene (reference sequence). The CDR3 is 13 amino acids. Trimming stripped 1 base from V and 2 bases from J, with 9 bases between. CDR3 in DNA: TGTGCCTGGAGTGCCATGGCTGCCTACGAGCAGTACTTC. Protein product: CAWSAMAAYEQYF.

This clonotype was seen a few times. This chain connects TRBV28 to TRBJ1-5; D gene uncertain. Trimming shortened V by 3 bases and J by 0 bases, and 0 bases separated the two germline ends. This CDR3 has 12 amino acids. Germline loops: CDR1 MDHEN, CDR2 SYDVKM. DNA of the CDR3: TGTGCCAGCAGTTTTAGCAATCAGCCCCAGCATTTT. Translating it yields CASSFSNQPQHF.